These 7 T cell receptor beta chains originate from one sample sequenced in a study of cytomegalovirus exposure and HLA in healthy donors. It was with 60 Vbeta and 13 Jbeta primers that the PCR ran. TCRdb keeps only in-frame clones here, not all; method: immunoSEQ multiplex PCR. The table has around 130,000 clones, roughly 79% seen once. The sequenced sample was PBMCs. The receptors were gathered from a middle-aged woman in good health and CMV-seronegative.

V usage is TRBV11-2 and J usage is TRBJ2-5; a weak D match, TRBD2 (7 bases). V gave up 7 bases and J gave up 3 bases, with 18 bases separating them. Germline CDR1 reads SGHAT; CDR2 reads FQNNGV. This CDR3 is built from 15 residues. CDR3 loop: CASKNRGGAKETQYF. DNA for the CDR3: TGTGCCAGCAAAAATAGGGGGGGGGCGAAAGAGACCCAGTACTTC.

This chain connects TRBV9 to TRBJ1-2; 9 bases fit TRBD1. V lost 4 bases, J lost 8 bases, and 9 bases stayed unmatched. Looked up from germline, CDR1 is SGDLS and CDR2 is YYNGEE. The CDR3 runs 14 residues. In DNA form, the CDR3 reads TGTGCCAGCAGCCCACCCGGGACAGGGTTAGGCTACACCTTC. Protein product: CASSPPGTGLGYTF.

This chain connects TRBV28 to TRBJ2-3; the D gene is possibly TRBD2 (7 bases). CDR3 length: 15 residues. CDR1 MDHEN and CDR2 SYDVKM come from the germline V gene. The V end was cut by 2 bases, the J end by 0 bases, with 9 bases between. This CDR3 reads CASSLAGASTDTQYF. CDR3 DNA: TGTGCCAGCAGTTTAGCGGGGGCTAGCACAGATACGCAGTATTTT. Combining the CDR3 with reference TRBV28 and TRBJ2-3 gives the whole variable domain DVKVTQSSRYLVKRTGEKVFLECVQDMDHENMFWYRQDPGLGLRLIYFSYDVKMKEKGDIPEGYSVSREKKERFSLILESASTNQTSMYLCASSLAGASTDTQYFGPGTRLTVL.

The chain carries TRBV4-1 and TRBJ1-4; D is unclear. The CDR3 spans 18 residues. Germline loops: CDR1 MGHRA, CDR2 YSYEKL. V dropped 4 bases and J dropped 6 bases, with 24 bases sitting between them. This CDR3 is CASSLNPASGSVYEKLFF. Here the CDR3 DNA reads TGCGCCAGCAGCCTAAACCCAGCCTCCGGGAGTGTATATGAAAAACTGTTTTTT.

This CDR3 reads CAWREAGGGYGYTF. The CDR3 DNA is TGTGCCTGGAGAGAGGCAGGGGGCGGCTATGGCTACACCTTC. This sequence joins TRBV30 and TRBJ1-2, with 8 bases that match TRBD1. The CDR3 spans 14 residues. With 3 bases clipped from V and 4 bases from J, the junction kept 7 bases outside the gene matches. Germline assignment: CDR1 GTSNPN and CDR2 SVGIG (reference sequence).

The chain employs TRBV15 and TRBJ1-5; D gene unclear. Germline V gene sequence: CDR1 LNHNV, CDR2 YYDKDF (reference sequence). The CDR3 is 17 residues long. The V end was cut by 5 bases, the J end by 4 bases, with 21 bases between. For the CDR3, the DNA is TGTGCCACCAGCCCTACCTATGGGGAGGGTCAAAATCAGCCCCAGCATTTT. Translation: CATSPTYGEGQNQPQHF.

The chain is built from TRBV19 and TRBJ2-5; D remains ambiguous. The germline V and J ends were trimmed by 4 bases and 4 bases, with 16 bases remaining between them. Germline V gene lookup returns CDR1 LNHDA and CDR2 SQIVND (reference sequence). This CDR3 contains 15 residues. CDR3: CASSTQPGLVETQYF. CDR3 in DNA: TGTGCCAGTAGTACCCAACCGGGTTTGGTAGAGACCCAGTACTTC.